This T cell receptor beta chain came from a study of blood T cell repertoires in COVID-19. Whole-study context: COVID-19 samples from acute and convalescent phases originated in the United States, Italy and Spain. From T cells, B-cell-depleted T cells, or PBMCs came the material, which was cDNA or gDNA.

This CDR3 spans 11 amino acids. CDR1 ENHRY and CDR2 SYGVKD come from the germline V gene. V was cut by 7 bases and J by 3 bases, with 7 bases left in between. Authors' analysis steps: From reference gene primer amplification, estimates of nucleated cell counts were derived. Generated by immunoSEQ multiplex PCR, the TCRdb table keeps only in-frame clones and is missing some. That table supplies the V and J calls and clone size; D and trimming were determined from the DNA. The sample includes about 160,000 clones, around 93% of them seen just once. Sequenced material: peripheral blood. The TCR sequence derives from a man aged 25-45 years with COVID-19, enrolled during active disease. J is TRBJ2-7 and V is TRBV10-3; tentatively, D is TRBD2 (6 bases). CDR3 amino acids: CAIKEGYEQYF. The CDR3 coding sequence is TGTGCCATCAAGGAGGGCTACGAGCAGTACTTC.